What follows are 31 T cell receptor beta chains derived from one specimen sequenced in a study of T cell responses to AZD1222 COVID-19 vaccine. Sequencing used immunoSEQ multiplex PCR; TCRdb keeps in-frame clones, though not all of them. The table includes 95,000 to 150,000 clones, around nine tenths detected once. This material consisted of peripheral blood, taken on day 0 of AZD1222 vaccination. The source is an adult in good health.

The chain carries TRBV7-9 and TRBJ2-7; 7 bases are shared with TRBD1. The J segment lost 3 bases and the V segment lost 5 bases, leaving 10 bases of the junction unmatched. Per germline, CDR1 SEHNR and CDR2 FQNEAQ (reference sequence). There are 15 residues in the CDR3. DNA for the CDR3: TGTGCCAGCAGCCCCCAGAGGTCAGGGGGCTACGAGCAGTACTTC. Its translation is CASSPQRSGGYEQYF.

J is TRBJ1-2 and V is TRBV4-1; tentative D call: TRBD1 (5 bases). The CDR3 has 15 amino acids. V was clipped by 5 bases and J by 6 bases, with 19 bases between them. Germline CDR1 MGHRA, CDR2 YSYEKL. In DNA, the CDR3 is TGCGCCAGCAGCGAAGCTGTGTGGGGGGAAGATGGCTACACCTTC. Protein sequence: CASSEAVWGEDGYTF.

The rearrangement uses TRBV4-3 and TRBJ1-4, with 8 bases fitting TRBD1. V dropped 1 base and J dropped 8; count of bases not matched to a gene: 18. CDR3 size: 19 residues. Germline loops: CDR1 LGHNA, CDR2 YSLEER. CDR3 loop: CASSQVLTGGRARSEKLFF. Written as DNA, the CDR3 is TGCGCCAGCAGCCAAGTTCTTACAGGGGGAAGGGCAAGGTCCGAAAAACTGTTTTTT.

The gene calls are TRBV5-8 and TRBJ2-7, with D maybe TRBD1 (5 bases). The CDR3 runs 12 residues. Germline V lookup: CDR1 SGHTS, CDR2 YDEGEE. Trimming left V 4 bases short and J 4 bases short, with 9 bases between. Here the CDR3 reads CASSTSGYEQYF. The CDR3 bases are TGTGCCAGCAGCACCTCAGGGTACGAGCAGTACTTC. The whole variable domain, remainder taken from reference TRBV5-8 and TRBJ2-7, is EAGVTQSPTHLIKTRGQQATLRCSPISGHTSVYWYQQALGLGLQFLLWYDEGEERNRGNFPPRFSGRQFPNYSSELNVNALELEDSALYLCASSTSGYEQYFGPGTRLTVT.

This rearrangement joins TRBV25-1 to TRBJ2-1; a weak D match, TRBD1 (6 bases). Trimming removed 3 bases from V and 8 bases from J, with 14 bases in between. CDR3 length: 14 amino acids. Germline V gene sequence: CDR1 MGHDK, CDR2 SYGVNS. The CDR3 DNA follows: TGTGCCAGCAGTGATGGGGGCCGGTTCGATGAGCAGTTCTTC. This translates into CASSDGGRFDEQFF.

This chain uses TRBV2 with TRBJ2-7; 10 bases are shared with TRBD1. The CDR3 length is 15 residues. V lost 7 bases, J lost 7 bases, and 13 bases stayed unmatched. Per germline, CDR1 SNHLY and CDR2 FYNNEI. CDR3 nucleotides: TGTGCCAGCACCCTCGAGCTGGGACAGGGGTTAGAGCAGTACTTC. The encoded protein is CASTLELGQGLEQYF.

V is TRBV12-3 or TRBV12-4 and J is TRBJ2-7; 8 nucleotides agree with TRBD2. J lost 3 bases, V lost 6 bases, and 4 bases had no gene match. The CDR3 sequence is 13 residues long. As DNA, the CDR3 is TGTGCCAGCAGCCTGGCGGGGGGCTACGAGCAGTACTTC. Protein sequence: CASSLAGGYEQYF.

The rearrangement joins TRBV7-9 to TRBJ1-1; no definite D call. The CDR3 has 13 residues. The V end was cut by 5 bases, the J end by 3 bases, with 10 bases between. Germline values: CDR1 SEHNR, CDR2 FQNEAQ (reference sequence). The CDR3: CASSQWWDTEAFF. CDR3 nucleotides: TGTGCCAGCAGCCAGTGGTGGGACACTGAAGCTTTCTTT.

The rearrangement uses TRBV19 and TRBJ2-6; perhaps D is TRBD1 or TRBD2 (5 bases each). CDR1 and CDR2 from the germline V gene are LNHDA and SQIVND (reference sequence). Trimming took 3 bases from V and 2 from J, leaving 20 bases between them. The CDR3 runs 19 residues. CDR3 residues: CASSIQGAPTGAGANVLTF. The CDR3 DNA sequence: TGTGCCAGTAGTATTCAGGGAGCCCCCACGGGCGCTGGGGCCAACGTCCTGACTTTC.

The CDR3: CASTALFGNTIYF. Written as DNA, the CDR3 is TGTGCCAGCACCGCTTTGTTTGGAAACACCATATATTTT. This chain uses TRBV12-3 or TRBV12-4 with TRBJ1-3; D is ambiguous. The CDR3 spans 13 residues. The V gene lost 7 bases and the J gene lost 3 bases, with 10 bases spanning the gap.

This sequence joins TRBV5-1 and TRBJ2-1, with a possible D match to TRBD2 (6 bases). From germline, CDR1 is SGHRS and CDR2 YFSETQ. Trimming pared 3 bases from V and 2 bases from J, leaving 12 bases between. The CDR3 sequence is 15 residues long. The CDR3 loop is CASSSNGGPYNEQFF. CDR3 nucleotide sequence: TGCGCCAGCAGCTCAAACGGGGGACCCTACAATGAGCAGTTCTTC.

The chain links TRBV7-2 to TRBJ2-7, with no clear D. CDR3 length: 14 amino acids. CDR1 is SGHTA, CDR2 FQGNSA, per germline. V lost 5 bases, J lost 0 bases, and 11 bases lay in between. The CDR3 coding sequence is TGTGCCAGCAGCCCTCCCAGCAACTCCTACGAGCAGTACTTC. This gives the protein CASSPPSNSYEQYF.

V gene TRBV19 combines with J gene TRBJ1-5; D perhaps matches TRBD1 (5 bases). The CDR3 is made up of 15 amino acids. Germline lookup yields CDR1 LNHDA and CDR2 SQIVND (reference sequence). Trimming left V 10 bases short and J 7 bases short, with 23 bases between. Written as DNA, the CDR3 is TGTGCCACTCGGGTCCCAGGGCCCTCCTGGCAGCCCCAGCATTTT. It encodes CATRVPGPSWQPQHF.

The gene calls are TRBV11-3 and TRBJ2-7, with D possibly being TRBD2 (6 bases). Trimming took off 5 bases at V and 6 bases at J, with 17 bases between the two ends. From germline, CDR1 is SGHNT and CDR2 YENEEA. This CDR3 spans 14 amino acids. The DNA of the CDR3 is TGTGCCAGCAGCCCTTCTAGCGCGGTAGGCGAGCAGTACTTC. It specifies CASSPSSAVGEQYF.

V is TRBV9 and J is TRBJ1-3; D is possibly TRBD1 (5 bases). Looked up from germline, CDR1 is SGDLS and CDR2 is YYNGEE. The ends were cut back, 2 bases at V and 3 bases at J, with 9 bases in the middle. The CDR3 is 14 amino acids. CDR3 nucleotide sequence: TGTGCCAGCAGCGTGGGGGTAGATGGAAACACCATATATTTT. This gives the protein CASSVGVDGNTIYF. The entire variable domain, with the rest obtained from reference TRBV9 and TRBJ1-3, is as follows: DSGVTQTPKHLITATGQRVTLRCSPRSGDLSVYWYQQSLDQGLQFLIQYYNGEERAKGNILERFSAQQFPDLHSELNLSSLELGDSALYFCASSVGVDGNTIYFGEGSWLTVV.

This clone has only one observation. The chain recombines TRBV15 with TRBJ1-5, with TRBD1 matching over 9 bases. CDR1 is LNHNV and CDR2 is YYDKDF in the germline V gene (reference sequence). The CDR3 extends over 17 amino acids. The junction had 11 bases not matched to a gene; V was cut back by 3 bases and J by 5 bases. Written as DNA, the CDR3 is TGTGCCACCAGCAGGGTCCGGGACAGGGTCTTTCATCAGCCCCAGCATTTT. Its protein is CATSRVRDRVFHQPQHF.

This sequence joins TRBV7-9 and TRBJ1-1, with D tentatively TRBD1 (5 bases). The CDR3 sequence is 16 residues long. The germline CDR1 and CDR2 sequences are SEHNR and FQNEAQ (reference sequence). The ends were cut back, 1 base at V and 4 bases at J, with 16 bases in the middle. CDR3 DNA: TGTGCCAGCAGCTTAGTCTTCGGCTCCGGGGGCACTGAAGCTTTCTTT. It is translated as CASSLVFGSGGTEAFF.

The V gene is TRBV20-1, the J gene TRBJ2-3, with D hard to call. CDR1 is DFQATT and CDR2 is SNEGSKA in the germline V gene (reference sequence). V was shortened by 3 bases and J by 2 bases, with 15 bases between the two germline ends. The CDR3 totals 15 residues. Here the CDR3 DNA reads TGCAGTGCTAGTGGCCCCTTTATTAACACAGATACGCAGTATTTT. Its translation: CSASGPFINTDTQYF.

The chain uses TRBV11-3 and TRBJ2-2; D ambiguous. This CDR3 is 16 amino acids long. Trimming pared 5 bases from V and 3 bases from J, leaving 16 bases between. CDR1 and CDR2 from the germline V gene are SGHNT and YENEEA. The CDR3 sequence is CASSPRSRLDTGELFF. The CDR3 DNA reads TGTGCCAGCAGCCCGAGGTCACGGTTGGACACCGGGGAGCTGTTTTTT.

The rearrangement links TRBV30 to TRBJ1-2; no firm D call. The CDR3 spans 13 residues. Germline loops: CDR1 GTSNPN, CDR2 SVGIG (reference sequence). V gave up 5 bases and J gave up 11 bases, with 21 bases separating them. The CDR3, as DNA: TGTGCCTGGTTTCCAATCCAAGGCGGCAGGTACACCTTC. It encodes CAWFPIQGGRYTF. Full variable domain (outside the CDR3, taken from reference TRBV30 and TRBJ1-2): SQTIHQWPATLVQPVGSPLSLECTVEGTSNPNLYWYRQAAGRGLQLLFYSVGIGQISSEVPQNLSASRPQDRQFILSSKKLLLSDSGFYLCAWFPIQGGRYTFGSGTRLTVV.

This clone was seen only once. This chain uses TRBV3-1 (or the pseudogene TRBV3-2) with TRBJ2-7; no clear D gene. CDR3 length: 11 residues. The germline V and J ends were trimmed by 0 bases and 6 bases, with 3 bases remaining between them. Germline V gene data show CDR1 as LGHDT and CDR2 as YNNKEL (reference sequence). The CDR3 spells CASSQEVEQYF. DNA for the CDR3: TGTGCCAGCAGCCAAGAGGTCGAGCAGTACTTC.

DNA of the CDR3: TGTGCCAGCAGCTTAGCGGGGGCCTGGAATGAGCAGTTCTTC. It is translated as CASSLAGAWNEQFF. V is TRBV7-9 and J is TRBJ2-1; TRBD1 might be the D (6 bases). Trimming took off 0 bases at V and 7 bases at J, with 10 bases between the two ends. This CDR3 is 14 amino acids long. Per the germline V gene, CDR1 is SEHNR and CDR2 is FQNEAQ (reference sequence).

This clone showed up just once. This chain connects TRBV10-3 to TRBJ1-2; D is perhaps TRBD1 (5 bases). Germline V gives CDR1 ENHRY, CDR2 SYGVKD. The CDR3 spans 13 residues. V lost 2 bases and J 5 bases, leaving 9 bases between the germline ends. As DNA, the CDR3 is TGTGCCATCAGTGAGGCAGGGCCGTATGGCTACACCTTC. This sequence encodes CAISEAGPYGYTF.

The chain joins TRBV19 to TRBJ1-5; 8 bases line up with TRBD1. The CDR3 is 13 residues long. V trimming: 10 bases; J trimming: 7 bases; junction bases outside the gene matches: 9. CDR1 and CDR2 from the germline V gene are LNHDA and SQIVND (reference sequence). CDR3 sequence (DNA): TGTGCCACCCGGCCAGGGGGCGGGCAGCCCCAGCATTTT. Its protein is CATRPGGGQPQHF.

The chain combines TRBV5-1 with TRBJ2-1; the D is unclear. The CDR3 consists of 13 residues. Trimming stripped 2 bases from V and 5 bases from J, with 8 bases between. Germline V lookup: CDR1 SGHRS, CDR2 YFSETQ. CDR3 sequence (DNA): TGCGCCAGCAGCTTAGACACTCACAATGAGCAGTTCTTC. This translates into CASSLDTHNEQFF.

The CDR3 loop reads CATSREGALQGANTEAFF. The CDR3 DNA follows: TGTGCCACCAGCAGAGAAGGGGCTTTGCAGGGGGCGAACACTGAAGCTTTCTTT. The chain joins TRBV15 to TRBJ1-1, with 8 nucleotides matching TRBD1. J lost 1 base, V lost 0 bases, and 10 bases had no gene match. Germline V gene sequence: CDR1 LNHNV, CDR2 YYDKDF (reference sequence). This CDR3 spans 18 amino acids. Looking up the rest from reference TRBV15 and TRBJ1-1 gives the full variable domain: DAMVIQNPRYQVTQFGKPVTLSCSQTLNHNVMYWYQQKSSQAPKLLFHYYDKDFNNEADTPDNFQSRRPNTSFCFLDIRSPGLGDTAMYLCATSREGALQGANTEAFFGQGTRLTVV.

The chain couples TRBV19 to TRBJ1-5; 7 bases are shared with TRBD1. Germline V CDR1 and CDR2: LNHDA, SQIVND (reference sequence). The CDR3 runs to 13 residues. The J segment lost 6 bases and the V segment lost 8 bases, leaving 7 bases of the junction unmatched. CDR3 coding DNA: TGTGCCAGTCTCGCAGGGGGAACTCAGCCCCAGCATTTT. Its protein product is CASLAGGTQPQHF.

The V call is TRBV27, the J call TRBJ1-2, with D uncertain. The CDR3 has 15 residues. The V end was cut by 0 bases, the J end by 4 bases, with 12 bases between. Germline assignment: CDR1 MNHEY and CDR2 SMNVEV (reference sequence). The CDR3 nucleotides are TGTGCCAGCAGTTTATCTGTGGCGCCCACCTATGGCTACACCTTC. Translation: CASSLSVAPTYGYTF.

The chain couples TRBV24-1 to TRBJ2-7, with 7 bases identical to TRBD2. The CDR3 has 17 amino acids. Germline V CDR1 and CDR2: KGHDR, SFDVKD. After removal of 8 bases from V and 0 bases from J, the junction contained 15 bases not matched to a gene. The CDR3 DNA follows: TGTGCCACCACCTTTGATCCGGGACGGGGGGACTCCTACGAGCAGTACTTC. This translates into CATTFDPGRGDSYEQYF.

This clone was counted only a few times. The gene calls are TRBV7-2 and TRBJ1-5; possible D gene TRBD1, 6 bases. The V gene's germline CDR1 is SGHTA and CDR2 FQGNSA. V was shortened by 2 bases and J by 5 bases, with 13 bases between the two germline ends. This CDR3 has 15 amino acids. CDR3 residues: CASSLRTGHDQPQHF. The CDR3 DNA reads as TGTGCCAGCAGCTTAAGAACAGGGCACGATCAGCCCCAGCATTTT.

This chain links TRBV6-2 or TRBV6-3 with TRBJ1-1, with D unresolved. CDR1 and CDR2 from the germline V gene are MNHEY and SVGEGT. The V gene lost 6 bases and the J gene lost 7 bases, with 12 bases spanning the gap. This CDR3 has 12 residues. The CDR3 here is CASSHSVGEAFF. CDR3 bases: TGTGCCAGCAGCCACAGTGTTGGTGAAGCTTTCTTT.